This TCR beta chain came from a study of OX40 agonist ivuxolimab in advanced cancers. Whole-study results and caveats: It was also the case that some nonresponders had low normalized T-cell clonal expansion. Clonal expansion among partial responders at 0.1-3.0 mg/kg ranked near the lowest.

CDR3 length: 15 residues. The germline V gene has CDR1 SGHKS and CDR2 YYEKEE (reference sequence). After removal of 2 bases from V and 1 base from J, the junction contained 4 bases not matched to a gene. Worth noting for this clone: Its antigen is still unknown.

The table came from immunoSEQ multiplex PCR; TCRdb's copy has only in-frame clones and leaves some out. Of 75,000 to 95,000 clones in the sample, less than 85% were seen once. Source: CD4+ or CD8+ T cells sorted from blood, taken in a trial of the OX40 agonist ivuxolimab. This clonotype was obtained from an adult with an advanced solid tumor such as melanoma, head and neck, liver or kidney cancer. The chain recombines TRBV5-5 with TRBJ2-5; TRBD1 matches 8 bases. The CDR3 reads CASSFLTGAQETQYF. CDR3 DNA: TGTGCCAGCAGCTTTCTGACAGGGGCCCAAGAGACCCAGTACTTC.